The entry that follows covers one TCR beta chain sequence. These data originate in a study of blood T cell repertoires in COVID-19. Study overall: COVID-19 samples from acute and convalescent phases originated in the United States, Italy and Spain.

Assay: immunoSEQ multiplex PCR; the TCRdb copy retains only in-frame clones and omits some. Here the sample spans about 80,000 clones, roughly three quarters being singletons. From germline, CDR1 is MDHEN and CDR2 SYDVKM. The CDR3 is 14 amino acids. Deletions cut 7 bases from V and 0 bases from J, with 10 bases between. Sequencing used peripheral blood. The receptor was derived from a man aged 70-80 years with active or convalescent COVID-19. The chain has TRBV28 and TRBJ1-3; D gene uncertain. In DNA, the CDR3 is TGTGCCAGCATGAGGGTGTACTCTGGAAACACCATATATTTT. This gives the protein CASMRVYSGNTIYF. Using reference TRBV28 and TRBJ1-3 for the parts outside the CDR3, the full variable domain is DVKVTQSSRYLVKRTGEKVFLECVQDMDHENMFWYRQDPGLGLRLIYFSYDVKMKEKGDIPEGYSVSREKKERFSLILESASTNQTSMYLCASMRVYSGNTIYFGEGSWLTVV.